This TCR beta chain appears in the sequencing data of a study of blood T cell repertoires in COVID-19. Study background: Donors in the United States, Italy and Spain gave samples during acute or convalescent COVID-19. T cells, B-cell-depleted T cells, or PBMCs provided the cDNA or gDNA that served as material.

In the study's own analysis: Reference gene primer amplification in the assay estimated nucleated cell counts. Assay used: immunoSEQ multiplex PCR; TCRdb lists only in-frame clones, some missing. For V, J and clone size, that table is used; D and trimming come from the DNA. This sample has approximately 24,000 clones, with approximately 89% found just once. The length of the CDR3 is 14 residues. In germline, CDR1 is SGHNT, CDR2 YYREEE (reference sequence). V was trimmed by 0 bases and J by 9 bases, leaving 10 bases between them. The sequence derives from a human donor in a cohort sampled during active COVID-19. The chain is built from TRBV5-4 and TRBJ1-6, with a possible D match to TRBD1 (5 bases). The sample consisted of peripheral blood. The CDR3 spells CASSLEGGTSPLHF. As DNA, the CDR3 is TGTGCCAGCAGCTTGGAGGGAGGGACTTCACCCCTCCACTTT.